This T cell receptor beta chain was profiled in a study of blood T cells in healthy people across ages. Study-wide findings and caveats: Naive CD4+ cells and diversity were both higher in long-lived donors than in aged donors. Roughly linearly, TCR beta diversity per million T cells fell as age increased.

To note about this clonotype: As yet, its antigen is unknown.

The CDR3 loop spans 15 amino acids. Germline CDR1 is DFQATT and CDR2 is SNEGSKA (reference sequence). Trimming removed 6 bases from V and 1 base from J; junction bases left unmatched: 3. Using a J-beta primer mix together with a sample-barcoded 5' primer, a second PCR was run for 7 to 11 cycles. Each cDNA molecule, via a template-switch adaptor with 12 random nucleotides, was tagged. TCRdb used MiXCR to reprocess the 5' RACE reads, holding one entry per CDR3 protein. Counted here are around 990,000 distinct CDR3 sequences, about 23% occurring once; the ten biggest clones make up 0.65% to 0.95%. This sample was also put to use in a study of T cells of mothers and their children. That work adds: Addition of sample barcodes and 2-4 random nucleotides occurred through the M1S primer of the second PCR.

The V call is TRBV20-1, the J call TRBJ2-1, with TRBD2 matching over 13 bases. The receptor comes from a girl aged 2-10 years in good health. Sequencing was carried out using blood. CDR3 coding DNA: TGCAGTGCCACTAGCGGGGGGGCGTCCTACAATGAGCAGTTCTTC. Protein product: CSATSGGASYNEQFF.